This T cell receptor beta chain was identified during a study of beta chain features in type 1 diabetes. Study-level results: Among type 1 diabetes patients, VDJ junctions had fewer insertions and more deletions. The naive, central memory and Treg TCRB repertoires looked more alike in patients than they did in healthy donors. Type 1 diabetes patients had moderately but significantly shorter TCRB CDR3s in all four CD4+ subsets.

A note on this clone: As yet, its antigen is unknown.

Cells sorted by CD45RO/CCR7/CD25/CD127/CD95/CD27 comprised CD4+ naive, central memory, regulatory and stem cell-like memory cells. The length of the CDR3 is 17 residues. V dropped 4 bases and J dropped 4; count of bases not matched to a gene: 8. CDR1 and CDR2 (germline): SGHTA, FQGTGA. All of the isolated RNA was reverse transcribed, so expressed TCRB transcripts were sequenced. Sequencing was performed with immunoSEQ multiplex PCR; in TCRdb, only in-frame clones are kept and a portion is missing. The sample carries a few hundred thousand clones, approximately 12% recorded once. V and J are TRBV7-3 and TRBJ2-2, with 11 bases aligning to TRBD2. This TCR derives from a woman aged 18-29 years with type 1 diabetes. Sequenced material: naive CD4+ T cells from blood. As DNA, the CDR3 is TGTGCCAGCAGCTCCAGTCCTAGCGGGAGGCCCACCGGGGAGCTGTTTTTT. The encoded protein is CASSSSPSGRPTGELFF.